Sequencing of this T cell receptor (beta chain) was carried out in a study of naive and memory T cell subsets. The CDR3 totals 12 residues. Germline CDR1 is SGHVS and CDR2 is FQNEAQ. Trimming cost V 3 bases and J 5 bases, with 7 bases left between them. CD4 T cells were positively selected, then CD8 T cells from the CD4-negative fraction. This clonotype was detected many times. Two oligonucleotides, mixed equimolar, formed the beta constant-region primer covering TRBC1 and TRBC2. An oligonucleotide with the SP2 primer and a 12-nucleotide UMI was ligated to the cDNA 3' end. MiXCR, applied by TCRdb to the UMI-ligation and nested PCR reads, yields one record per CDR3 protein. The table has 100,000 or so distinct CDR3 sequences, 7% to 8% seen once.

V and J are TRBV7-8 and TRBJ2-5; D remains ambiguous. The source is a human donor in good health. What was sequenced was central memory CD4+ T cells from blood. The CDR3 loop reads CASSFNRETQYF. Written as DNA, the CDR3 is TGTGCCAGCAGCTTCAACCGGGAGACCCAGTACTTC.